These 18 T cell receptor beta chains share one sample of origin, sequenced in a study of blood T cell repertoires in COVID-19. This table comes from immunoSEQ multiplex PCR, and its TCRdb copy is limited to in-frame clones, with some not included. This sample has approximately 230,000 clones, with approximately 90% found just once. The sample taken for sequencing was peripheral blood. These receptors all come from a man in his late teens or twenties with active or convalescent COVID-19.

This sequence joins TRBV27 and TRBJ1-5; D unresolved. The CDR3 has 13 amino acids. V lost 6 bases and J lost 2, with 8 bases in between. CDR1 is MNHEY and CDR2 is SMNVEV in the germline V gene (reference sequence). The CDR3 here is CASRSSGNQPQHF. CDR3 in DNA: TGTGCCAGCAGGTCGTCGGGCAATCAGCCCCAGCATTTT.

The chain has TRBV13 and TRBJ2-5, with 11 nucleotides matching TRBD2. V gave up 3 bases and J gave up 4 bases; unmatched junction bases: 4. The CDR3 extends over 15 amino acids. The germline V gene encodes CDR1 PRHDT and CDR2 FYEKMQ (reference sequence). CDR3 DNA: TGTGCCAGCAGCTTTAGCGGGGGGGCCAGAGAGACCCAGTACTTC. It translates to CASSFSGGARETQYF.

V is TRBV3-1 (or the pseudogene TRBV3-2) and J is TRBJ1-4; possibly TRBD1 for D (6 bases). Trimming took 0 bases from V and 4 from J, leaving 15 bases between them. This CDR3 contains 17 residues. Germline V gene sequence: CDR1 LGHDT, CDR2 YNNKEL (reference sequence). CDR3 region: CASSQDFGRGNNEKLFF. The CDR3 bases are TGTGCCAGCAGCCAAGACTTTGGTAGGGGGAATAATGAAAAACTGTTTTTT.

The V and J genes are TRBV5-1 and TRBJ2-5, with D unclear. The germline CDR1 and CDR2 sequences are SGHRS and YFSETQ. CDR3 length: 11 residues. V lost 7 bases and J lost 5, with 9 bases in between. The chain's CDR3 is CASQKRETQYF. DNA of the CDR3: TGCGCCAGCCAAAAGAGGGAGACCCAGTACTTC.

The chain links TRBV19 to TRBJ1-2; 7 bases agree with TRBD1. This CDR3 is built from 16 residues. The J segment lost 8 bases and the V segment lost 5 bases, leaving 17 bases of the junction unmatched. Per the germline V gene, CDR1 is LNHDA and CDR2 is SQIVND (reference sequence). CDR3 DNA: TGTGCCAGTAGTTCCCGGTTTAAGGGGGCCTTCTGGGGCTACACCTTC. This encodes CASSSRFKGAFWGYTF.

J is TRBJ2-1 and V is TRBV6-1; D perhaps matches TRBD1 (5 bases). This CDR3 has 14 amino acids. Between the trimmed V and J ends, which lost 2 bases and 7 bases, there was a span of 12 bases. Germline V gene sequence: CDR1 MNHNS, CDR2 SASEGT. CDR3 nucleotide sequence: TGTGCCAGCAGTGAAAGGAAGGGGCGGAATGAGCAGTTCTTC. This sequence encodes CASSERKGRNEQFF.

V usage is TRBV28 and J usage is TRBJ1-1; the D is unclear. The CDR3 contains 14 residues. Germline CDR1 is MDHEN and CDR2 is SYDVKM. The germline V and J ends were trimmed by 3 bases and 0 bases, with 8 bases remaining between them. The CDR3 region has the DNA TGTGCCAGCAGTTTGAGGATCATGAACACTGAAGCTTTCTTT. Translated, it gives CASSLRIMNTEAFF.

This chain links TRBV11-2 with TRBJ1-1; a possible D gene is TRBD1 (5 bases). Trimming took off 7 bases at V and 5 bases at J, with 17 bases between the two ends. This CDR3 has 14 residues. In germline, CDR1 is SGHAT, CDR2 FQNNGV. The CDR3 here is CASTRTLEGTEAFF. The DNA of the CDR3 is TGTGCCAGCACCCGGACATTGGAGGGTACTGAAGCTTTCTTT.

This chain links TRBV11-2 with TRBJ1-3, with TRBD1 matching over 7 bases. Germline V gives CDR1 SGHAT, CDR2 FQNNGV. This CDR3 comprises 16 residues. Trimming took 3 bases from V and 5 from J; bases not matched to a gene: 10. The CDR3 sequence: CASSFDRDVWRNTIYF. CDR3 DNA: TGTGCCAGCAGCTTCGACAGGGATGTATGGAGAAACACCATATATTTT.

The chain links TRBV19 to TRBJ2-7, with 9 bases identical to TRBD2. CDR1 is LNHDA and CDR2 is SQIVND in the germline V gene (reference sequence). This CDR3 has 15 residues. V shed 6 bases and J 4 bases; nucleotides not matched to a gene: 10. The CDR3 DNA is TGTGCCAGTAGCCGCGGGGGGGCGGAAGTTTACGAGCAGTACTTC. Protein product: CASSRGGAEVYEQYF.

The CDR3 spells CASSLVLGQNTEAFF. For the CDR3, the DNA is TGTGCCAGCAGCTTAGTGTTGGGACAAAACACTGAAGCTTTCTTT. The gene calls are TRBV13 and TRBJ1-1, with D perhaps matching TRBD1 (6 bases). This CDR3 comprises 15 residues. V was pared by 1 base and J by 2 bases, with 11 bases between. Germline V gene sequence: CDR1 PRHDT, CDR2 FYEKMQ (reference sequence).

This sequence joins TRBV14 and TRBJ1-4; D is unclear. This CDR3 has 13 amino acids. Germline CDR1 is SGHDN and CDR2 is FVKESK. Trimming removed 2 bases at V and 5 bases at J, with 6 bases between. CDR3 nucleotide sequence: TGTGCCAGCAGCCAACTAAGAAATGAAAAACTGTTTTTT. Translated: CASSQLRNEKLFF.

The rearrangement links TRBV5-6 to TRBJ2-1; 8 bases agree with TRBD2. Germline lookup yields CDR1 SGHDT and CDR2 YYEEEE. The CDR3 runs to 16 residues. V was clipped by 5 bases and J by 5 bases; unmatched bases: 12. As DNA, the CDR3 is TGTGCCAGCAGGGTGGGATTTGCGGGGGGACACAATGAGCAGTTCTTC. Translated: CASRVGFAGGHNEQFF.

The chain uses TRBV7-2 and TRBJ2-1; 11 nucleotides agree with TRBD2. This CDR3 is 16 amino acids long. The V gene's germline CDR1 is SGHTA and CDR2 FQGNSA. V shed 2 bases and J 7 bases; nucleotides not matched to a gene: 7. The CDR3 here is CASSLLGASGRNEQFF. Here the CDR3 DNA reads TGTGCCAGCAGCTTACTCGGGGCTAGCGGGAGGAATGAGCAGTTCTTC.

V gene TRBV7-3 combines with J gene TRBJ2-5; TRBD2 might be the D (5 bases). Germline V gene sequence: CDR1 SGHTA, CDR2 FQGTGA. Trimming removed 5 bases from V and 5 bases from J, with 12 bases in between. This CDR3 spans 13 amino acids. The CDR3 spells CASSRGIMETQYF. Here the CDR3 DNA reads TGTGCCAGCAGCAGAGGGATTATGGAGACCCAGTACTTC. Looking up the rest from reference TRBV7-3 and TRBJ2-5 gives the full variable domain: GAGVSQTPSNKVTEKGKYVELRCDPISGHTALYWYRQSLGQGPEFLIYFQGTGAADDSGLPNDRFFAVRPEGSVSTLKIQRTERGDSAVYLCASSRGIMETQYFGPGTRLLVL.

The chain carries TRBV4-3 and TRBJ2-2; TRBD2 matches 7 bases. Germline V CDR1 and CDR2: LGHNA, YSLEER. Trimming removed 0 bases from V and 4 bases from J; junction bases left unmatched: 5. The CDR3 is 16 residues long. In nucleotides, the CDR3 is TGCGCCAGCAGCCAAGATTCGTGGGGGGGCACCGGGGAGCTGTTTTTT. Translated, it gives CASSQDSWGGTGELFF.

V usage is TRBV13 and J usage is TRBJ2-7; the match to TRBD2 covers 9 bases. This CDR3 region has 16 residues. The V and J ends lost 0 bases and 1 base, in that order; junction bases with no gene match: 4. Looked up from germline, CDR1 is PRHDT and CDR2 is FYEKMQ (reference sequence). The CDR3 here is CASSLGLAGPSYEQYF. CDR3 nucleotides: TGTGCCAGCAGCTTAGGCCTAGCGGGGCCTTCCTACGAGCAGTACTTC. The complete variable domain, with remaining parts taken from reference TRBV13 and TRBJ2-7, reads AAGVIQSPRHLIKEKRETATLKCYPIPRHDTVYWYQQGPGQDPQFLISFYEKMQSDKGSIPDRFSAQQFSDYHSELNMSSLELGDSALYFCASSLGLAGPSYEQYFGPGTRLTVT.

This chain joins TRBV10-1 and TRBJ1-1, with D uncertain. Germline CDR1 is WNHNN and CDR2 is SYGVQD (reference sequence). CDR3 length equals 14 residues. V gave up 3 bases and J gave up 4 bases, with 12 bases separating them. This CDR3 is CASSEYVGSTEAFF. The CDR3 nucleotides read TGCGCCAGCAGTGAATACGTAGGGAGCACTGAAGCTTTCTTT.